This T cell receptor (beta chain) emerged from a study of early T cells in non-severe SARS-CoV-2 infection. About the research overall: Sequenced bulk RNA came from whole blood that was unsorted, and chains were unpaired.

Of note for this clonotype: Its antigen remains unidentified.

Unique molecular identifier tags were affixed to discrete cDNA molecules. TCRdb reprocessed the 5' RACE reads with MiXCR, giving one entry per CDR3 protein. The sample has tens of thousands of distinct CDR3 sequences, 9% to 15% seen once; the top ten hold approximately 6.1%. The V end was cut by 4 bases, the J end by 4 bases, with 7 bases between. Germline assignment: CDR1 SGHDN and CDR2 FVKESK. The CDR3 loop spans 12 amino acids. Study conclusions and caveats: Private and CD4 specificities were missed by VDJdb matching, skewed to anti-spike CD8.

Sequenced: whole blood. The TCR was taken from an adult who was a healthcare worker with PCR-confirmed SARS-CoV-2 infection or an uninfected control (not recorded which). The rearrangement joins TRBV14 to TRBJ2-5; D gene ambiguous. CDR3 sequence (DNA): TGTGCCAGCAGCCCGGTCGGAGAGACCCAGTACTTC. This sequence encodes CASSPVGETQYF. The full variable domain, completed using reference TRBV14 and TRBJ2-5, is EAGVTQFPSHSVIEKGQTVTLRCDPISGHDNLYWYRRVMGKEIKFLLHFVKESKQDESGMPNNRFLAERTGGTYSTLKVQPAELEDSGVYFCASSPVGETQYFGPGTRLLVL.